The 27 T cell receptor beta chains reported below all come from one sample, sequenced in a study of cytomegalovirus exposure and HLA in healthy donors (TCRdb year 2017). The method was the immunoSEQ multiplex PCR assay. For the multiplex PCR, a mixture combining 60 forward primers for TCR Vbeta segments and 13 reverse primers for TCR Jbeta segments was used. Imported from immuneACCESS, the table was reduced by TCRdb to in-frame sequences with V and J called. These copies leave out some clones; in studies compared against another copy, an unresolved V gene accounts for under half, and the cause of the remainder is not known. This sample is represented by about 93,000 clones; approximately 83% of them were singletons. The ten biggest clones cover 3% to 4% of the sample. What was sequenced was PBMCs. The receptors were sampled from a man aged 45-60 years in good health and CMV-seronegative.

The gene calls are TRBV28 and TRBJ1-1; D call uncertain. Germline loops: CDR1 MDHEN, CDR2 SYDVKM. V was trimmed by 3 bases and J by 0 bases, leaving 5 bases between them. CDR3 length: 13 residues. The CDR3: CASSLTLNTEAFF. Here the CDR3 DNA reads TGTGCCAGCAGTTTGACATTGAACACTGAAGCTTTCTTT.

This rearrangement joins TRBV5-4 to TRBJ2-1; the match to TRBD2 covers 11 bases. The CDR3 sequence is 18 residues long. The germline V gene encodes CDR1 SGHNT and CDR2 YYREEE (reference sequence). With 3 bases clipped from V and 1 base from J, the junction kept 9 bases outside the gene matches. In DNA form, the CDR3 reads TGTGCCAGCAGCTCTAGGCTAGCGGGAGGCTCTTCCTACAATGAGCAGTTCTTC. Translating it yields CASSSRLAGGSSYNEQFF.

V is TRBV7-2 and J is TRBJ2-1; TRBD2 aligns across 8 bases. V was clipped by 5 bases and J by 2 bases; unmatched bases: 8. This CDR3 has 16 amino acids. In germline, CDR1 is SGHTA, CDR2 FQGNSA. The DNA for the CDR3 is TGTGCCAGCAGCCACCTCGATAGCGGGGCCTACAATGAGCAGTTCTTC. Its protein is CASSHLDSGAYNEQFF.

The rearrangement joins TRBV27 to TRBJ2-3; maybe TRBD1 (5 bases). V lost 2 bases, J lost 0 bases, and 12 bases lay in between. The CDR3 has 16 amino acids. The germline CDR1 and CDR2 sequences are MNHEY and SMNVEV (reference sequence). DNA for the CDR3: TGTGCCAGCAGTTTAGGGGCGGCGGCTAGCACAGATACGCAGTATTTT. This gives the protein CASSLGAAASTDTQYF.

The J gene is TRBJ1-5, the V gene TRBV4-2; D unresolved. The length of the CDR3 is 15 residues. Germline-derived CDR1 and CDR2 are LGHNA and YNFKEQ. Trimming pared 4 bases from V and 0 bases from J, leaving 10 bases between. In DNA, the CDR3 is TGTGCCAGCAGCCCGACGGGAGATAGCAATCAGCCCCAGCATTTT. Translated: CASSPTGDSNQPQHF.

The gene calls are TRBV6-1 and TRBJ1-4, with D possibly being TRBD1 (6 bases). The V gene lost 7 bases and the J gene lost 3 bases, with 15 bases spanning the gap. The germline CDR1 and CDR2 sequences are MNHNS and SASEGT. CDR3 size: 15 residues. The CDR3 nucleotides are TGTGCCAGCACCCTAGGACAGTACCCTAATGAAAAACTGTTTTTT. This gives the protein CASTLGQYPNEKLFF.

CDR3 protein: CASSRTSGGPSYEQYF. CDR3 sequence (DNA): TGTGCCAGTAGTCGGACTAGCGGGGGCCCGTCCTACGAGCAGTACTTC. The rearrangement uses TRBV19 and TRBJ2-7; TRBD2 aligns across 13 bases. The V and J ends lost 5 bases and 1 base, in that order; junction bases with no gene match: 5. CDR3 length: 16 residues. The germline gives CDR1 LNHDA, CDR2 SQIVND (reference sequence).

This chain uses TRBV5-4 with TRBJ2-3, with 11 bases that match TRBD1. V lost 3 bases to trimming and J lost 5 bases; unmatched junction nucleotides: 8. Germline V gives CDR1 SGHNT, CDR2 YYREEE (reference sequence). CDR3 length: 16 amino acids. The CDR3 DNA reads as TGTGCCAGCAGCTCGATAGGACAGGGGGCGAAAGATACGCAGTATTTT. Its translation: CASSSIGQGAKDTQYF. The full variable domain, completed using reference TRBV5-4 and TRBJ2-3, is ETGVTQSPTHLIKTRGQQVTLRCSSQSGHNTVSWYQQALGQGPQFIFQYYREEENGRGNFPPRFSGLQFPNYSSELNVNALELDDSALYLCASSSIGQGAKDTQYFGPGTRLTVL.

CDR3 nucleotides: TGCGCCAGCACCACCGGGACAGGGGACTACGAGCAGTACTTC. This sequence encodes CASTTGTGDYEQYF. V usage is TRBV5-1 and J usage is TRBJ2-7; 10 nucleotides line up with TRBD1. V lost 6 bases, J lost 3 bases, and 6 bases stayed unmatched. This CDR3 has 14 amino acids. From germline, CDR1 is SGHRS and CDR2 YFSETQ.

This chain joins TRBV6-5 and TRBJ1-2; 8 positions match TRBD1. The CDR3 is 13 residues long. Germline V CDR1 and CDR2: MNHEY, SVGAGI. V trimming: 6 bases; J trimming: 2 bases; junction bases outside the gene matches: 2. The CDR3 DNA reads as TGTGCCAGCAGCCGACAGGGGAACTATGGCTACACCTTC. Its protein product is CASSRQGNYGYTF.

The V call is TRBV4-2, the J call TRBJ2-2, with D maybe TRBD1 (6 bases). The V and J ends lost 1 base and 4 bases respectively, with 13 bases between them. The CDR3 sequence is 16 residues long. CDR1 is LGHNA and CDR2 is YNFKEQ in the germline V gene. The CDR3 DNA reads as TGTGCCAGCAGCCAAGGAGGACAGCAATTCACCGGGGAGCTGTTTTTT. Encoded protein: CASSQGGQQFTGELFF.

This chain uses TRBV7-8 with TRBJ1-5; the D gene is possibly TRBD1 (5 bases). CDR1 and CDR2 (germline): SGHVS, FQNEAQ. The CDR3 length is 16 residues. The V end was cut by 1 base, the J end by 3 bases, with 13 bases between. The CDR3 loop reads CASSLGGGDYNQPQHF. CDR3 nucleotides: TGTGCCAGCAGCTTAGGGGGAGGGGATTACAATCAGCCCCAGCATTTT. Using reference TRBV7-8 and TRBJ1-5 for the parts outside the CDR3, the full variable domain is GAGVSQSPRYKVAKRGQDVALRCDPISGHVSLFWYQQALGQGPEFLTYFQNEAQLDKSGLPSDRFFAERPEGSVSTLKIQRTQQEDSAVYLCASSLGGGDYNQPQHFGDGTRLSIL.

The DNA of the CDR3 is TGTGCCAGCAGGCGGACAGGGAGGTATGGCTACACCTTC. This translates into CASRRTGRYGYTF. This chain connects TRBV6-5 to TRBJ1-2; 8 bases map to TRBD1. J lost 5 bases, V lost 6 bases, and 5 bases had no gene match. CDR1 and CDR2 (germline): MNHEY, SVGAGI. This CDR3 comprises 13 residues.

The chain employs TRBV7-9 and TRBJ1-2, with a weak D call TRBD1 (6 bases). Germline CDR1 is SEHNR and CDR2 is FQNEAQ (reference sequence). Trimming took 0 bases from V and 2 from J, leaving 10 bases between them. There are 15 residues in the CDR3. CDR3 loop: CASSLARGINYGYTF. CDR3 bases: TGTGCCAGCAGCTTAGCCAGGGGAATAAACTATGGCTACACCTTC.

V gene TRBV21-1 combines with J gene TRBJ2-5; TRBD1, as called in the table, went unchecked against the DNA. TRBV21-1 is deemed a pseudogene. The CDR3 is made up of 17 amino acids. The CDR3 coding sequence is TGTGCCAGCAGCAAAGCGAGAGGGGGACAGGGGGTAGAGACCCAGTACTTC. Translation: CASSKARGGQGVETQYF.

The chain is built from TRBV28 and TRBJ1-2, with D possibly being TRBD1 (6 bases). From germline, CDR1 is MDHEN and CDR2 SYDVKM. V lost 5 bases to trimming and J lost 5 bases, with 6 bases between them. CDR3 length: 11 residues. The DNA of the CDR3 is TGTGCCAGCAGTGGACAGTATGGCTACACCTTC. Translating it yields CASSGQYGYTF.

V is TRBV6-5 and J is TRBJ1-1, with D hard to call. This CDR3 has 13 residues. V lost 8 bases to trimming and J lost 0 bases, with 10 bases between them. Germline CDR1 and CDR2: MNHEY and SVGAGI. The CDR3 bases are TGTGCCAGCTATTCGACTCTGAACACTGAAGCTTTCTTT. This codes for CASYSTLNTEAFF.

This chain joins TRBV9 and TRBJ1-1, with a weak D call TRBD1 (5 bases). Germline CDR1 reads SGDLS; CDR2 reads YYNGEE. The V end lost 1 base, the J end lost 5 bases, and 12 bases lay between the germline ends. This CDR3 spans 14 amino acids. CDR3 DNA: TGTGCCAGCAGCGTAAACCCGGGGGAGACTGAAGCTTTCTTT. It translates to CASSVNPGETEAFF.

This clone showed up just a few times. The chain joins TRBV6-5 to TRBJ2-1; D possibly corresponds to TRBD1 (6 bases). Trimming took 5 bases from V and 9 from J, leaving 14 bases between them. Germline CDR1 MNHEY, CDR2 SVGAGI. The length of the CDR3 is 13 residues. The CDR3 is CASSGYEGGEQFF. The CDR3 DNA follows: TGTGCCAGCAGTGGTTACGAAGGGGGTGAGCAGTTCTTC.

This chain links TRBV19 with TRBJ2-7, with TRBD1 matching 11 bases. V lost 6 bases, J lost 4 bases, and 8 bases stayed unmatched. The CDR3 loop spans 15 amino acids. Looked up from germline, CDR1 is LNHDA and CDR2 is SQIVND (reference sequence). CDR3 nucleotides: TGTGCCAGTAGCGCCTCCGGGACAGGGGGTTACGAGCAGTACTTC. Translating it yields CASSASGTGGYEQYF.

The chain links TRBV4-2 to TRBJ2-3, with 12 bases that match TRBD2. The length of the CDR3 is 17 residues. Germline loops: CDR1 LGHNA, CDR2 YNFKEQ. V lost 1 base, J lost 5 bases, and 7 bases stayed unmatched. This chain's CDR3 is CASSQVSSGRAGDTQYF. The CDR3, as DNA: TGTGCCAGCAGCCAAGTTTCTAGCGGGAGGGCCGGAGATACGCAGTATTTT.

The rearrangement uses TRBV6-5 and TRBJ2-1; D is unclear. V shed 3 bases and J shed 4 bases, with 7 bases lying between them. This CDR3 comprises 13 residues. From germline, CDR1 is MNHEY and CDR2 SVGAGI. The CDR3: CASSYGPYNEQFF. For the CDR3, the DNA is TGTGCCAGCAGTTATGGCCCGTACAATGAGCAGTTCTTC.

The chain links TRBV27 to TRBJ2-5, with TRBD1 matching over 8 bases. The J call may be wrong; the DNA end is better matched by TRBJ2-7. The germline CDR1 and CDR2 sequences are MNHEY and SMNVEV (reference sequence). This CDR3 has 16 amino acids. The CDR3 region has the DNA TGTGCCAGCAGTTTATCCGGGACAGGTCTCTCCTACGAGCAGTACTTC. Protein sequence: CASSLSGTGLSYEQYF.

The DNA for the CDR3 is TGCGCCAGCAGCTGGGGCCTAGGGGGATCCTACAATGAGCAGTTCTTC. Amino acids: CASSWGLGGSYNEQFF. The V call is TRBV5-1, the J call TRBJ2-1, with D maybe TRBD1 (6 bases). The V end was cut by 3 bases, the J end by 1 base, with 14 bases between. The CDR3 sequence is 16 residues long. The germline V gene encodes CDR1 SGHRS and CDR2 YFSETQ.

The V and J genes are TRBV9 and TRBJ2-7, with a tentative D call TRBD1 (6 bases). This CDR3 is built from 13 residues. Germline loops: CDR1 SGDLS, CDR2 YYNGEE. Trimming stripped 4 bases from V and 0 bases from J, with 8 bases between. CDR3 bases: TGTGCCAGCAGCTGGGACACCTCCTACGAGCAGTACTTC. Translation gives CASSWDTSYEQYF.

In the case of this clone: The same CDR3 arises from other DNA sequences in this sample as well. The V call is TRBV5-1, the J call TRBJ2-3; unclear D gene. In germline, CDR1 is SGHRS, CDR2 YFSETQ. Trimming pared 0 bases from V and 0 bases from J, leaving 5 bases between. This CDR3 region has 14 residues. This CDR3 is CASSLAESTDTQYF. The CDR3 DNA follows: TGCGCCAGCAGCTTGGCGGAGAGCACAGATACGCAGTATTTT. Looking up the rest from reference TRBV5-1 and TRBJ2-3 gives the full variable domain: KAGVTQTPRYLIKTRGQQVTLSCSPISGHRSVSWYQQTPGQGLQFLFEYFSETQRNKGNFPGRFSGRQFSNSRSEMNVSTLELGDSALYLCASSLAESTDTQYFGPGTRLTVL.

V gene TRBV5-1 combines with J gene TRBJ2-7, with TRBD2 as a possible D gene (7 bases). V lost 4 bases, J lost 2 bases, and 16 bases lay in between. This CDR3 is 15 amino acids long. Germline loops: CDR1 SGHRS, CDR2 YFSETQ. CDR3 protein: CASSPGGGEPYEQYF. DNA for the CDR3: TGCGCCAGCAGCCCCGGAGGGGGGGAGCCCTACGAGCAGTACTTC.